Listed here is a single T cell receptor beta chain. Its matching antigen is unknown. This CDR3 spans 14 amino acids. Germline V gene sequence: CDR1 LGHNA, CDR2 YSLEER. V gave up 1 base and J gave up 4 bases, with 9 bases separating them. The data are from a study of blood T cells in healthy people across ages. Overall study findings and caveats: Getting older went along with TCR beta diversity per million T cells dropping roughly linearly. Naive CD4+ cell counts and diversity both ran higher in long-lived than in aged donors.

With each sample, at least 5 micrograms of total RNA were extracted. Together with a sample-barcoded 5' primer, a J-beta primer mix was included in a second PCR lasting about 6 to 11 cycles. TCRdb used MiXCR to reprocess the 5' RACE reads, holding one entry per CDR3 protein. The sample carries over 700,000 distinct CDR3 sequences, roughly 25% recorded once. The same sample was also studied in work on T cells of mothers and their children. That source reports: Extracted RNA, in its entirety, went into cDNA synthesis at about 1.5 ug per 15 ul.

The clonotype was recovered from a boy aged 5-17 years in good health. Sequencing was carried out using blood. The rearrangement joins TRBV4-3 to TRBJ2-3, with D perhaps given as TRBD1 or TRBD2 (5 bases each). Here the CDR3 reads CASSQGRGADTQYF. In nucleotides, the CDR3 is TGCGCCAGCAGCCAAGGAAGGGGAGCAGATACGCAGTATTTT.